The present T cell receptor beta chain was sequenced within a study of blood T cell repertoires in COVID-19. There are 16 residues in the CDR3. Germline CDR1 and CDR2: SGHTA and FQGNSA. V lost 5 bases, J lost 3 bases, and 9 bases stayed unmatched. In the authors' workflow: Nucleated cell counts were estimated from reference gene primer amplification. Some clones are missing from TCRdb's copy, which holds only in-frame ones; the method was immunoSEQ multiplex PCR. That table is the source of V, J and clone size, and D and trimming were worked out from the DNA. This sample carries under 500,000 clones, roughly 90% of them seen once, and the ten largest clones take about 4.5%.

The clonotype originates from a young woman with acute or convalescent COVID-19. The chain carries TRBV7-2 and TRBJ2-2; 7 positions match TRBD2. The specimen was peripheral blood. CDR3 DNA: TGTGCCAGCAGCCCACCCCTCGGGGGGTACACCGGGGAGCTGTTTTTT. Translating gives CASSPPLGGYTGELFF.